This entry features one T cell receptor beta chain sequence. Its antigen is currently unknown. This record belongs to a study of cytomegalovirus exposure and HLA in healthy donors. Study findings and constraints: The authors later found TCR association rates varying by HLA locus, with DRB1 most and HLA-C fewest. Upon later analysis, HLA-associated TCR beta chains proved more clonally expanded than other, equally common chains. Across donors, most TCRs were seen rarely, yet some public ones were widespread. Most subjects had HLA-A and HLA-B alleles reportedly predicted accurately by TCR beta sequences.

Trimming cost V 4 bases and J 4 bases; bases outside gene matches: 9. The CDR3 is 15 amino acids. CDR1 SQVTM and CDR2 ANQGSEA come from the germline V gene. This PCR relied on a set of 60 Vbeta primers and 13 Jbeta primers. Sequencing was performed with immunoSEQ multiplex PCR; in TCRdb, only in-frame clones are kept and a portion is missing. The sample has approximately 140,000 clones; just under 65% are singletons. The chain joins TRBV29-1 to TRBJ1-4; 7 bases are a match to TRBD1. The TCR sequence derives from a woman between 55 and 75 years old in good health and CMV-seropositive. The sequenced sample was PBMCs. CDR3 coding DNA: TGCAGCGTTGGACAGGGATGGGGGGTTAATGAAAAACTGTTTTTT. Protein product: CSVGQGWGVNEKLFF.